The 23 T cell receptor beta chains reported below all come from one sample, sequenced in a study of post-analysis software for immune sequencing data. Study findings and constraints: With TRBV5-6, TRBV5-1 and TRBV20-1 included, about five TRBV segments were more frequent in patients than in controls.

No cognate antigen is known for these TCRs. TCR beta libraries were prepared from cDNA with unique molecular identifiers. TCRdb called the PCR reads again in MiXCR, with one record for every CDR3 protein. Of about 810,000 distinct CDR3 sequences in the sample, around 53% are singletons; the top ten hold about 4.8%. The source material was blood. The receptors stem from a girl between 10 and 17 years old with multiple sclerosis.

The table lists this clonotype with a few counts. The chain carries TRBV5-1 and TRBJ1-1; D unresolved. CDR1 and CDR2 from the germline V gene are SGHRS and YFSETQ. The V end lost 0 bases, the J end lost 3 bases, and 9 bases lay between the germline ends. The CDR3 runs to 14 residues. CDR3 DNA sequence: TGCGCCAGCAGCTTGGAGGTGGGGTACACTGAAGCTTTCTTT. This sequence encodes CASSLEVGYTEAFF.

The chain is built from TRBV15 and TRBJ2-7, with 9 bases matching TRBD1. V lost 0 bases and J lost 0; bases outside the gene matches: 3. In germline, CDR1 is LNHNV, CDR2 YYDKDF (reference sequence). The CDR3 loop spans 16 amino acids. The CDR3 bases are TGTGCCACCAGCAGAGACGACAGGGGGAACTCCTACGAGCAGTACTTC. Translating gives CATSRDDRGNSYEQYF.

V gene TRBV15 combines with J gene TRBJ2-5; 10 positions match TRBD2. V lost 0 bases to trimming and J lost 3 bases; unmatched junction nucleotides: 7. The CDR3 has 17 residues. Germline CDR1 reads LNHNV; CDR2 reads YYDKDF (reference sequence). The CDR3 loop reads CATSRESLAGVEETQYF. The CDR3 nucleotides are TGTGCCACCAGCAGAGAATCTCTAGCGGGAGTGGAAGAGACCCAGTACTTC.

The V call is TRBV29-1, the J call TRBJ1-2; no clear D gene. V gave up 5 bases and J gave up 0 bases, with 7 bases separating them. Germline V gives CDR1 SQVTM, CDR2 ANQGSEA. CDR3 length: 12 residues. The CDR3 spells CSVISANYGYTF. The CDR3 bases are TGCAGCGTTATCTCGGCTAACTATGGCTACACCTTC. Together with reference TRBV29-1 and TRBJ1-2, the CDR3 gives the full variable domain: SAVISQKPSRDICQRGTSLTIQCQVDSQVTMMFWYRQQPGQSLTLIATANQGSEATYESGFVIDKFPISRPNLTFSTLTVSNMSPEDSSIYLCSVISANYGYTFGSGTRLTVV.

V is TRBV20-1 and J is TRBJ2-5; 10 bases are a match to TRBD2. The junction had 6 bases not matched to a gene; V was cut back by 1 base and J by 4 bases. Germline CDR1 and CDR2: DFQATT and SNEGSKA (reference sequence). The CDR3 is made up of 15 amino acids. CDR3 loop: CSARVQREGPETQYF. In DNA form, the CDR3 reads TGCAGTGCTAGAGTCCAGCGGGAGGGCCCAGAGACCCAGTACTTC.

CDR3: CASSHERGAAQLNSRGAKNIQYF. The CDR3 region has the DNA TGTGCCAGCAGTCATGAGCGGGGGGCAGCCCAACTCAACTCTCGAGGGGCCAAAAACATTCAGTACTTC. This chain links TRBV11-1 with TRBJ2-4, with TRBD2 identical over 9 bases. With V trimmed by 6 bases and J by 1 base, 28 bases remained unmatched. CDR1 SGHAT and CDR2 FQDESV come from the germline V gene (reference sequence). The CDR3 consists of 23 residues. The whole variable domain, remainder taken from reference TRBV11-1 and TRBJ2-4, is EAEVAQSPRYKITEKSQAVAFWCDPISGHATLYWYRQILGQGPELLVQFQDESVVDDSQLPKDRFSAERLKGVDSTLKIQPAELGDSAMYLCASSHERGAAQLNSRGAKNIQYFGAGTRLSVL.

The genes are TRBV7-9 and TRBJ2-1; D not certain. Germline lookup yields CDR1 SEHNR and CDR2 FQNEAQ (reference sequence). Trimming took 11 bases from V and 10 from J, leaving 18 bases between them. This CDR3 contains 12 residues. In nucleotides, the CDR3 is TGTGCCTCGTCGGCCCCGACCTACGAGCAGTTCTTC. This encodes CASSAPTYEQFF.

The chain joins TRBV29-1 to TRBJ2-5; weak D call: TRBD1 (5 bases). The CDR3 has 13 amino acids. V was pared by 4 bases and J by 4 bases, with 13 bases between. CDR1 and CDR2 (germline): SQVTM, ANQGSEA. CDR3 DNA sequence: TGCAGCGTTGCAATCAGGGCACCAGAGACCCAGTACTTC. It is translated as CSVAIRAPETQYF.

This clonotype appeared a few times. The J gene is TRBJ2-7, the V gene TRBV7-3; 9 bases are shared with TRBD2. CDR1 is SGHTA and CDR2 is FQGTGA in the germline V gene. This CDR3 contains 16 residues. Unmatched junction bases numbered 7, after V lost 2 bases and J lost 2 bases. CDR3 sequence (DNA): TGTGCCAGCAGCTTAGGGTCTAGCGGGAAGACCTACGAGCAGTACTTC. Translated, it gives CASSLGSSGKTYEQYF.

The V and J genes are TRBV27 and TRBJ2-1, with D unresolved. With 4 bases removed from V and 0 bases from J, the gap between germline ends came to 10 bases. Germline V lookup: CDR1 MNHEY, CDR2 SMNVEV (reference sequence). This CDR3 contains 15 residues. The CDR3 sequence is CASSSWQSSYNEQFF. The CDR3 bases are TGTGCCAGCAGTTCGTGGCAGAGCTCCTACAATGAGCAGTTCTTC.

This clonotype is a singleton in its sample. The chain joins TRBV15 to TRBJ2-3; D unresolved. Germline loops: CDR1 LNHNV, CDR2 YYDKDF (reference sequence). Trimming shortened V by 8 bases and J by 1 base, and 7 bases separated the two germline ends. This CDR3 is 12 amino acids long. In nucleotides, the CDR3 is TGTGCCACCGGTTATGGCACAGATACGCAGTATTTT. Its protein product is CATGYGTDTQYF.

This chain joins TRBV7-3 and TRBJ1-1, with D possibly being TRBD1 (5 bases). The CDR3 has 14 amino acids. Deletions cut 5 bases from V and 7 bases from J, with 17 bases between. Germline assignment: CDR1 SGHTA and CDR2 FQGTGA. CDR3 amino acids: CASSPAGGGFEAFF. CDR3 in DNA: TGTGCCAGCAGCCCAGCCGGGGGGGGTTTTGAAGCTTTCTTT.

This clonotype has at least ten counts. The rearrangement joins TRBV12-3 or TRBV12-4 to TRBJ2-1, with 8 bases fitting TRBD2. The J segment lost 0 bases and the V segment lost 5 bases, leaving 3 bases of the junction unmatched. The CDR3 spans 15 residues. The CDR3 loop reads CASSRSGSSYNEQFF. CDR3 bases: TGTGCCAGCAGTCGAAGCGGGAGCTCCTACAATGAGCAGTTCTTC.

This chain joins TRBV28 and TRBJ1-2; 7 positions match TRBD1. Germline CDR1 MDHEN, CDR2 SYDVKM. The CDR3 is 15 amino acids. Trimming cost V 6 bases and J 4 bases; bases outside gene matches: 11. The CDR3 DNA reads as TGTGCCAGCAGCGTCCAGGGGGTTGTTGGCTATGGCTACACCTTC. This gives the protein CASSVQGVVGYGYTF.

This chain connects TRBV20-1 to TRBJ2-4; TRBD2 aligns across 9 bases. Germline V gene sequence: CDR1 DFQATT, CDR2 SNEGSKA (reference sequence). V lost 1 base and J lost 15; bases outside the gene matches: 13. The CDR3 extends over 14 amino acids. CDR3 bases: TGCAGTGCTAGAGTAGCGGGCGGGGGGGCCTTTAGGTACTTC. Protein product: CSARVAGGGAFRYF.

The chain employs TRBV7-9 and TRBJ2-5; 9 bases fit TRBD1. This CDR3 is built from 16 residues. Germline assignment: CDR1 SEHNR and CDR2 FQNEAQ (reference sequence). Germline trimming cut 5 bases from V and 4 bases from J; bases unmatched to any gene: 11. The CDR3 loop is CASSVQAGTGRETQYF. The CDR3 nucleotides are TGTGCCAGCAGCGTCCAGGCCGGGACAGGGAGAGAGACCCAGTACTTC. The full variable domain, rest sourced from reference TRBV7-9 and TRBJ2-5, is DTGVSQNPRHKITKRGQNVTFRCDPISEHNRLYWYRQTLGQGPEFLTYFQNEAQLEKSRLLSDRFSAERPKGSFSTLEIQRTEQGDSAMYLCASSVQAGTGRETQYFGPGTRLLVL.

The J gene is TRBJ2-2, the V gene TRBV20-1; TRBD2 matches at 8 bases. The CDR3 runs to 13 residues. The germline V gene encodes CDR1 DFQATT and CDR2 SNEGSKA (reference sequence). Trimming took 3 bases from V and 5 from J; bases not matched to a gene: 2. CDR3 residues: CSASGRGTGELFF. In DNA form, the CDR3 reads TGCAGTGCTAGCGGGAGGGGTACCGGGGAGCTGTTTTTT.

The chain carries TRBV4-1 and TRBJ1-1, with D perhaps TRBD1 (5 bases). V was clipped by 6 bases and J by 5 bases, with 19 bases between them. Germline values: CDR1 MGHRA, CDR2 YSYEKL. The CDR3 sequence is 15 residues long. This CDR3 reads CASRHPKGRRTEAFF. The CDR3 DNA reads TGCGCCAGCAGGCACCCGAAGGGGCGCAGAACTGAAGCTTTCTTT.

This clonotype appeared a single time. This rearrangement joins TRBV5-5 to TRBJ1-5; D uncertain. The germline V gene has CDR1 SGHKS and CDR2 YYEKEE (reference sequence). Trimming left V 0 bases short and J 5 bases short, with 9 bases between. The CDR3 is 14 amino acids. The CDR3 bases are TGTGCCAGCAGCTTGGGGGATGGGGATCAGCCCCAGCATTTT. Translated: CASSLGDGDQPQHF.

In this sample, this clonotype turned up a few times. The chain employs TRBV5-1 and TRBJ1-1; possibly TRBD1 for D (5 bases). The CDR3 has 13 residues. Germline V gives CDR1 SGHRS, CDR2 YFSETQ. V was clipped by 7 bases and J by 4 bases, with 14 bases between them. CDR3: CASGSGGGTEAFF. The CDR3 DNA is TGCGCCAGCGGTTCGGGGGGAGGCACTGAAGCTTTCTTT.

This clonotype was seen a few times. J is TRBJ1-2 and V is TRBV6-5; no reliable D call. The length of the CDR3 is 13 residues. The V gene lost 4 bases and the J gene lost 3 bases, with 9 bases spanning the gap. Germline V gene lookup returns CDR1 MNHEY and CDR2 SVGAGI. CDR3 residues: CASSFAGYYGYTF. In DNA, the CDR3 is TGTGCCAGCAGTTTCGCCGGGTACTATGGCTACACCTTC.

This sequence joins TRBV7-9 and TRBJ1-5; D is ambiguous. CDR1 is SEHNR and CDR2 is FQNEAQ in the germline V gene (reference sequence). V lost 6 bases and J lost 3, with 15 bases in between. The CDR3 is 15 amino acids. This chain's CDR3 is CASSKGWEANQPQHF. The CDR3 coding sequence is TGTGCCAGCAGTAAAGGCTGGGAAGCCAATCAGCCCCAGCATTTT. Full variable domain (missing parts from reference TRBV7-9 and TRBJ1-5): DTGVSQNPRHKITKRGQNVTFRCDPISEHNRLYWYRQTLGQGPEFLTYFQNEAQLEKSRLLSDRFSAERPKGSFSTLEIQRTEQGDSAMYLCASSKGWEANQPQHFGDGTRLSIL.

This clonotype came up a few times. The chain couples TRBV12-3 or TRBV12-4 to TRBJ1-1; a possible D gene is TRBD1 (5 bases). V was clipped by 1 base and J by 6 bases, with 9 bases between them. CDR3 length: 13 amino acids. CDR3 sequence reads: CASSLGFRAEAFF. The CDR3 DNA reads as TGTGCCAGCAGTTTAGGATTCAGGGCTGAAGCTTTCTTT.